Described below is a single TCR beta chain sequence and its context. Preparing the TCRbeta library involved the use of unique molecular identifiers. TCRdb analysed the PCR reads with MiXCR anew, one entry per CDR3 protein. The table includes approximately 630,000 distinct CDR3 sequences, roughly 14% detected once. This CDR3 region has 14 residues. Germline V gene data show CDR1 as LNHDA and CDR2 as SQIVND (reference sequence). V lost 8 bases, J lost 4 bases, and 7 bases stayed unmatched. The data stem from a study of T-cell reconstitution after alpha-beta-depleted transplantation in children. The TCR originated in a girl aged 2 to 10 with congenital amegakaryocytic thrombocytopenia, due to receive a stem cell transplant. The sequenced sample was PBMCs, obtained before TCRalphabeta/CD19-depleted stem cell transplant. V is TRBV19 and J is TRBJ2-1; 8 nucleotides line up with TRBD2. CDR3 amino acids: CASSRLAYYNEQFF. In DNA, the CDR3 is TGTGCCAGTTCGAGACTAGCGTATTACAATGAGCAGTTCTTC.